Below, 9 T cell receptor beta chains from the same sample are listed, as sequenced in a study of cytomegalovirus exposure and HLA in healthy donors. PCR amplification relied on 60 Vbeta primers (plus 13 Jbeta primers). Generated by immunoSEQ multiplex PCR, the TCRdb table keeps only in-frame clones and is missing some. The sample holds about 170,000 clones; roughly 83% are singletons and the top ten take less than 0.4%. Sequenced material: PBMCs. These receptors all stem from a boy aged 2 to 9 in good health and CMV-seronegative.

For the CDR3, the DNA is TGTGCCAGCAGCCAGGCGGGAGAGACCCAGTACTTC. Encoded protein: CASSQAGETQYF. V gene TRBV7-9 combines with J gene TRBJ2-5; a weak D match, TRBD2 (5 bases). This CDR3 region has 12 residues. V was clipped by 5 bases and J by 4 bases, with 8 bases between them. Germline assignment: CDR1 SEHNR and CDR2 FQNEAQ (reference sequence).

The chain employs TRBV6-6 and TRBJ1-5, with 7 positions matching TRBD1. After removal of 0 bases from V and 7 bases from J, the junction contained 9 bases not matched to a gene. The germline V gene encodes CDR1 MNHNY and CDR2 SVGAGI (reference sequence). The CDR3 is made up of 16 amino acids. The CDR3 nucleotides read TGTGCCAGCAGTTACTCGCCCGGGAGAGGGGGCCAGCCCCAGCATTTT. Amino acids: CASSYSPGRGGQPQHF.

The chain uses TRBV29-1 and TRBJ1-1; D is possibly TRBD1 (5 bases). Germline-derived CDR1 and CDR2 are SQVTM and ANQGSEA. The length of the CDR3 is 12 residues. V was shortened by 3 bases and J by 6 bases, with 11 bases between the two germline ends. In nucleotides, the CDR3 is TGCAGCGTTGAGGCGGGGGACGCTGAAGCTTTCTTT. It specifies CSVEAGDAEAFF.

The rearrangement uses TRBV18 and TRBJ1-2; the match to TRBD1 covers 8 bases. The CDR3 is 17 residues long. CDR1 is KGHSH, CDR2 LQKENI, per germline. V shed 6 bases and J 0 bases; nucleotides not matched to a gene: 12. The CDR3 DNA reads as TGTGCCAGCTCCATATTGACAGGGGAGGATACTAACTATGGCTACACCTTC. Residues: CASSILTGEDTNYGYTF.

The gene calls are TRBV13 and TRBJ2-2; 9 nucleotides align to TRBD2. This CDR3 comprises 22 residues. The V segment lost 5 bases and the J segment 2 bases; nucleotides outside the gene matches: 24. CDR1 PRHDT and CDR2 FYEKMQ come from the germline V gene (reference sequence). CDR3 nucleotides: TGTGCCAGCAGCCTCGGGTTGACCACGGGGCAGGCTAGCGGGGCAAACACCGGGGAGCTGTTTTTT. Protein sequence: CASSLGLTTGQASGANTGELFF.

Points on this clone: The identical CDR3 is also encoded by other nucleotide sequences in the sample. The rearrangement links TRBV5-1 to TRBJ2-7, with a possible D match to TRBD2 (5 bases). Trimming removed 4 bases from V and 2 bases from J, with 10 bases in between. Germline V gene lookup returns CDR1 SGHRS and CDR2 YFSETQ. CDR3 length equals 13 residues. The CDR3 DNA reads as TGCGCCAGCAGCCTGGACTCAACCTACGAGCAGTACTTC. Its protein product is CASSLDSTYEQYF. The full variable domain, rest sourced from reference TRBV5-1 and TRBJ2-7, is KAGVTQTPRYLIKTRGQQVTLSCSPISGHRSVSWYQQTPGQGLQFLFEYFSETQRNKGNFPGRFSGRQFSNSRSEMNVSTLELGDSALYLCASSLDSTYEQYFGPGTRLTVT.

This chain connects TRBV12-5 to TRBJ2-3, with TRBD1 matching 7 bases. V gave up 0 bases and J gave up 6 bases; unmatched junction bases: 9. CDR3 length equals 16 residues. Germline values: CDR1 LGHNT, CDR2 FRNRAP. The DNA for the CDR3 is TGTGCTAGTGGTTTGGTACGAGGGGGCGCGTGGGATACGCAGTATTTT. Residues: CASGLVRGGAWDTQYF. The full variable domain, completed using reference TRBV12-5 and TRBJ2-3, is DARVTQTPRHKVTEMGQEVTMRCQPILGHNTVFWYRQTMMQGLELLAYFRNRAPLDDSGMPKDRFSAEMPDATLATLKIQPSEPRDSAVYFCASGLVRGGAWDTQYFGPGTRLTVL.

The chain has TRBV4-1 and TRBJ2-2; no clear D. Germline-derived CDR1 and CDR2 are MGHRA and YSYEKL. Deletions cut 0 bases from V and 0 bases from J, with 11 bases between. CDR3 length equals 17 residues. DNA for the CDR3: TGCGCCAGCAGCCAAGAGGGCTGGCAATCGAACACCGGGGAGCTGTTTTTT. Amino acids: CASSQEGWQSNTGELFF.

The chain combines TRBV5-1 with TRBJ2-1, with unresolved D. This CDR3 comprises 13 residues. Germline CDR1 is SGHRS and CDR2 is YFSETQ. Trimming left V 0 bases short and J 2 bases short, with 3 bases between. This CDR3 reads CASSLEPYNEQFF. The CDR3 DNA reads as TGCGCCAGCAGCTTGGAGCCCTACAATGAGCAGTTCTTC.